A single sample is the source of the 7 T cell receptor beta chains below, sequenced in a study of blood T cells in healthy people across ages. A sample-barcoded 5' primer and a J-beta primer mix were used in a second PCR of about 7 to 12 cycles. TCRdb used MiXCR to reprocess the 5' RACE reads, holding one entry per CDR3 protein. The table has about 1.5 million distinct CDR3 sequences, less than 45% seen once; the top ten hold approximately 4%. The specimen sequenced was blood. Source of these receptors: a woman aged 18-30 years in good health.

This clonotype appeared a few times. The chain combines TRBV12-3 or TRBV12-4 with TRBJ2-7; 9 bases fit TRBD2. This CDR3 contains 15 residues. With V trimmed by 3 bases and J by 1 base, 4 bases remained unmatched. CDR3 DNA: TGTGCCAGCAGTTTGGATAGCGGGAGATCCTACGAGCAGTACTTC. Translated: CASSLDSGRSYEQYF.

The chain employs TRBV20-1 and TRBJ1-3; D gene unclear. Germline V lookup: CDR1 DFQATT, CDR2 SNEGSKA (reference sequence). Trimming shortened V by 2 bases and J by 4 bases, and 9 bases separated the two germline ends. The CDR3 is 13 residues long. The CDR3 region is CSARREFGNTIYF. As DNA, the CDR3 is TGCAGTGCTAGACGGGAATTCGGAAACACCATATATTTT.

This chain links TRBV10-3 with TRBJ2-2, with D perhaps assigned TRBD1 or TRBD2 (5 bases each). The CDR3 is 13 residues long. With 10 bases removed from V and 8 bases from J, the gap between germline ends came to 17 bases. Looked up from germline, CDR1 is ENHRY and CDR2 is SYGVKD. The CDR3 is CATAHSGTGELFF. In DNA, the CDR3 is TGTGCCACCGCACATTCGGGGACGGGGGAGCTGTTTTTT.

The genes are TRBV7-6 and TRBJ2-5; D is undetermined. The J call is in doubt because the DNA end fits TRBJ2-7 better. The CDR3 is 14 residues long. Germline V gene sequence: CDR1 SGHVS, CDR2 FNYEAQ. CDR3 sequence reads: CASSLERNPYEQYF. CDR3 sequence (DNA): TGTGCCAGCAGCTTAGAAAGAAATCCGTACGAGCAGTACTTC.

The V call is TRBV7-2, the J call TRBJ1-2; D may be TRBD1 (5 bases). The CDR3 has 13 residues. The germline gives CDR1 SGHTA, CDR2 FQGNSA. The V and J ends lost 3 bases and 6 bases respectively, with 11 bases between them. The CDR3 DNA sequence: TGTGCCAGCAGCTTGACAGTGTTCAATGGCTACACCTTC. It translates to CASSLTVFNGYTF.

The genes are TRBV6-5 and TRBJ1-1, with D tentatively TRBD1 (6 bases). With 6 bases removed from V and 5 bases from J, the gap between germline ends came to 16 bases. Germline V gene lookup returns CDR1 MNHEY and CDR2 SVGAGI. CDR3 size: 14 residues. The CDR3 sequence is CASSRTGRGTEAFF. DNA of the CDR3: TGTGCCAGCAGCCGCACAGGGAGAGGTACTGAAGCTTTCTTT.

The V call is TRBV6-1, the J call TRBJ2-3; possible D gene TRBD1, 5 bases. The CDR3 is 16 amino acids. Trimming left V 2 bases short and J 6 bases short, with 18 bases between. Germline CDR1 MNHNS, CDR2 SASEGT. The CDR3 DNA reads TGTGCCAGCAGTGAATATGCAGGGCCGTTCTCCGATACGCAGTATTTT. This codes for CASSEYAGPFSDTQYF.